Shown below are 7 T cell receptor beta chains from a single sample sequenced in a study of CD8 T cells in Susac syndrome (dated by TCRdb to 2018 to 2020). Library preparation used the immunoSEQ multiplex PCR assay. RNA was extracted using the RNeasy kit, and roughly 0.5 to 1 microgram was reverse transcribed with random hexamers. The raw public reads went through TCRdb reprocessing: fastp at Q25, MiXCR clone calling, in-frame beta chains kept. Identical CDR3 proteins give one entry, which carries the most common genes and DNA. Here the sample has roughly 120,000 distinct CDR3 sequences; about 92% occur a single time. 0.093% of the sample comes from the top ten. Sequenced: CD4+ T cells from PBMCs. The receptor source for this set is a human donor with multiple sclerosis.

This clonotype has a single count. J is TRBJ2-3 and V is TRBV5-6; D is unresolved. The CDR3 loop spans 15 amino acids. Germline CDR1 and CDR2: SGHDT and YYEEEE. Trimming shortened V by 1 base and J by 0 bases, and 9 bases separated the two germline ends. The CDR3 coding sequence is TGTGCCAGCAGCTTGATGGCAGTGAGCACAGATACGCAGTATTTT. Translated, it gives CASSLMAVSTDTQYF.

The chain recombines TRBV12-3 or TRBV12-4 with TRBJ2-2; 8 bases are a match to TRBD2. V shed 1 base, J shed 4 bases, and the junction held 8 bases outside the gene matches. The CDR3 consists of 17 residues. The CDR3 nucleotides read TGTGCCAGCAGTTTAGGAATAACGGGGGGGCGCACCGGGGAGCTGTTTTTT. Residues: CASSLGITGGRTGELFF.

This chain connects TRBV12-3 or TRBV12-4 to TRBJ2-2, with D possibly being TRBD1 or TRBD2 (6 bases each). V was cut by 1 base and J by 1 base, with 10 bases left in between. The CDR3 has 16 amino acids. CDR3 sequence: CASSLGGALNTGELFF. The CDR3 DNA follows: TGTGCCAGCAGTTTAGGGGGGGCACTGAACACCGGGGAGCTGTTTTTT.

This sequence joins TRBV7-2 and TRBJ2-3; 8 bases align to TRBD1. The CDR3 is 14 amino acids. Trimming removed 8 bases from V and 6 bases from J; junction bases left unmatched: 10. CDR1 and CDR2 (germline): SGHTA, FQGNSA. DNA for the CDR3: TGTGCCAGCCTCCTGACAGGGGTGGGCGATACGCAGTATTTT. Its protein product is CASLLTGVGDTQYF. The entire variable domain, with the rest obtained from reference TRBV7-2 and TRBJ2-3, is as follows: GAGVSQSPSNKVTEKGKDVELRCDPISGHTALYWYRQSLGQGLEFLIYFQGNSAPDKSGLPSDRFSAERTGGSVSTLTIQRTQQEDSAVYLCASLLTGVGDTQYFGPGTRLTVL.

The V and J genes are TRBV29-1 and TRBJ1-2, with 8 bases that match TRBD1. Germline V gene sequence: CDR1 SQVTM, CDR2 ANQGSEA. The junction had 10 bases not matched to a gene; V was cut back by 6 bases and J by 4 bases. The CDR3 is made up of 14 amino acids. For the CDR3, the DNA is TGCAGCGTAGACAGGGGTCTTGGGATCTATGGCTACACCTTC. As protein: CSVDRGLGIYGYTF. The entire variable domain, with the rest obtained from reference TRBV29-1 and TRBJ1-2, is as follows: SAVISQKPSRDICQRGTSLTIQCQVDSQVTMMFWYRQQPGQSLTLIATANQGSEATYESGFVIDKFPISRPNLTFSTLTVSNMSPEDSSIYLCSVDRGLGIYGYTFGSGTRLTVV.

The chain recombines TRBV13 with TRBJ1-4, with D perhaps matching TRBD1 (5 bases). The V end lost 6 bases, the J end lost 7 bases, and 12 bases lay between the germline ends. There are 13 residues in the CDR3. CDR1 and CDR2 from the germline V gene are PRHDT and FYEKMQ (reference sequence). CDR3 region: CASRISGTEKLFF. The CDR3 DNA reads as TGTGCCAGCAGAATCTCGGGGACTGAAAAACTGTTTTTT.

The rearrangement links TRBV2 to TRBJ2-5, with D maybe TRBD1 (6 bases). V dropped 5 bases and J dropped 4 bases, with 8 bases sitting between them. Germline V gene lookup returns CDR1 SNHLY and CDR2 FYNNEI. The length of the CDR3 is 12 residues. As DNA, the CDR3 is TGTGCCAGCAGTACCAGGGGAGAGACCCAGTACTTC. Protein product: CASSTRGETQYF.